These 25 T cell receptor beta chains were all obtained from the same sample, sequenced in a study of shared clonotypes between healthy human individuals. Naive CD8 cells lacked CD45RO, underwent positive selection for CCR7 and left out terminally differentiated effector memory CD45RA+ cells. Sequencing was performed with immunoSEQ multiplex PCR; in TCRdb, only in-frame clones are kept and a portion is missing. The profile shows under 2,000,000 clones, about 95% of them singletons. The source material was naive CD8+ T cells sorted from blood. These receptors originate from a man aged 18 to 30 in good health.

V is TRBV2 and J is TRBJ1-5; no clear D gene. Germline lookup yields CDR1 SNHLY and CDR2 FYNNEI. V was clipped by 2 bases and J by 6 bases, with 14 bases between them. CDR3 length equals 15 residues. CDR3 in amino acids: CASSESSVDGQPQHF. CDR3 nucleotide sequence: TGTGCCAGCAGTGAAAGCTCTGTGGATGGTCAGCCCCAGCATTTT.

A remark on this clone: This sample includes further DNA sequences coding for the same CDR3. The chain links TRBV6-5 to TRBJ2-7; D perhaps matches TRBD1 (6 bases). The CDR3 covers 14 residues. The V gene's germline CDR1 is MNHEY and CDR2 SVGAGI. The V and J ends lost 0 bases and 4 bases respectively, with 10 bases between them. The CDR3 spells CASSYSDSSYEQYF. In nucleotides, the CDR3 is TGTGCCAGCAGTTACTCGGACAGCAGTTACGAGCAGTACTTC.

The V and J genes are TRBV13 and TRBJ2-5; D is possibly TRBD1 (5 bases). V was clipped by 3 bases and J by 2 bases, with 7 bases between them. The CDR3 contains 13 residues. Germline V gene data show CDR1 as PRHDT and CDR2 as FYEKMQ (reference sequence). The CDR3 DNA sequence: TGTGCCAGCAGCTTTGACAGACAAGAGACCCAGTACTTC. Its protein product is CASSFDRQETQYF.

This rearrangement joins TRBV7-2 to TRBJ2-7; 7 bases align to TRBD2. The CDR3 covers 17 residues. The V segment lost 5 bases and the J segment 0 bases; nucleotides outside the gene matches: 13. Germline values: CDR1 SGHTA, CDR2 FQGNSA. The CDR3 is CASSLLASGESSYEQYF. The CDR3 DNA sequence: TGTGCCAGCAGCCTGTTAGCTAGCGGCGAAAGCTCCTACGAGCAGTACTTC.

The chain carries TRBV5-4 and TRBJ2-7; D is uncertain. CDR3 length equals 13 residues. Germline V gene lookup returns CDR1 SGHNT and CDR2 YYREEE (reference sequence). Trimming stripped 0 bases from V and 4 bases from J, with 8 bases between. The CDR3 DNA reads as TGTGCCAGCAGCTTGGGCCCCTTTTACGAGCAGTACTTC. Amino acids: CASSLGPFYEQYF.

V is TRBV4-3 and J is TRBJ2-1; either TRBD1 or TRBD2 may fit D (5 bases each). Germline CDR1 and CDR2: LGHNA and YSLEER. Deletions cut 3 bases from V and 7 bases from J, with 19 bases between. The CDR3 covers 16 residues. The CDR3 reads CASSHNSAGTGNEQFF. In DNA, the CDR3 is TGCGCCAGCAGCCATAATTCCGCTGGGACGGGGAATGAGCAGTTCTTC.

The gene calls are TRBV9 and TRBJ2-7; TRBD2 might be the D (6 bases). The CDR3 sequence is 15 residues long. The V and J ends lost 2 bases and 0 bases respectively, with 12 bases between them. CDR1 and CDR2 (germline): SGDLS, YYNGEE. In nucleotides, the CDR3 is TGTGCCAGCAGCGTCGGGGAGGTGAGCTCCTACGAGCAGTACTTC. Translating it yields CASSVGEVSSYEQYF.

CDR3 protein: CASSLIGGTGGTYEQYF. For the CDR3, the DNA is TGTGCCAGCAGCTTAATAGGCGGGACAGGGGGAACCTACGAGCAGTACTTC. The chain has TRBV7-8 and TRBJ2-7; 11 positions match TRBD1. This CDR3 is 17 amino acids long. The germline V gene encodes CDR1 SGHVS and CDR2 FQNEAQ. V was pared by 2 bases and J by 2 bases, with 8 bases of the junction left unmatched.

This clone was observed a few times. The V gene is TRBV7-9, the J gene TRBJ2-4, with 8 bases lining up with TRBD2. J gave up 7 bases and V 5 bases, and 13 bases lay outside the gene matches. Looked up from germline, CDR1 is SEHNR and CDR2 is FQNEAQ (reference sequence). This CDR3 region has 16 residues. The CDR3 DNA reads as TGTGCCAGCAGCCCCCCCAGCGGGGGCACTGGGAACATTCAGTACTTC. It translates to CASSPPSGGTGNIQYF.

The rearrangement uses TRBV6-6 and TRBJ2-5; 11 bases map to TRBD2. There are 16 residues in the CDR3. The germline V gene encodes CDR1 MNHNY and CDR2 SVGAGI (reference sequence). V trimming: 4 bases; J trimming: 3 bases; junction bases outside the gene matches: 7. CDR3 region: CASSSNPGLAEETQYF. The CDR3 nucleotides read TGTGCCAGCAGTTCCAATCCGGGACTAGCGGAAGAGACCCAGTACTTC.

V and J are TRBV29-1 and TRBJ2-5, with 12 bases fitting TRBD2. Germline V CDR1 and CDR2: SQVTM, ANQGSEA. The CDR3 has 18 residues. J gave up 4 bases and V 0 bases, and 12 bases lay outside the gene matches. As DNA, the CDR3 is TGCAGCGTTGAAGATCGGAGGCTAGCGGGGGGGTTCGGAGAGACCCAGTACTTC. Translation gives CSVEDRRLAGGFGETQYF.

This clone was detected only a few times. Distinct nucleotide sequences in the sample also encode this CDR3. The chain links TRBV7-6 to TRBJ2-7, with TRBD1 matching over 10 bases. The J segment lost 2 bases and the V segment lost 5 bases, leaving 3 bases of the junction unmatched. Germline-derived CDR1 and CDR2 are SGHVS and FNYEAQ. CDR3 length equals 14 residues. As DNA, the CDR3 is TGTGCCAGCAGCCTCGGACAGGGGGCCTACGAGCAGTACTTC. This translates into CASSLGQGAYEQYF.

This clone was seen a single time. This chain connects TRBV28 to TRBJ1-5, with 7 positions matching TRBD1. There are 13 residues in the CDR3. The V gene's germline CDR1 is MDHEN and CDR2 SYDVKM. The V and J ends lost 5 bases and 6 bases, in that order; junction bases with no gene match: 4. The CDR3 DNA sequence: TGTGCCAGCAGTCCGACAGGGTTTCAGCCCCAGCATTTT. This encodes CASSPTGFQPQHF.

The rearrangement joins TRBV4-3 to TRBJ2-7; 13 bases fit TRBD2. Germline V gene data show CDR1 as LGHNA and CDR2 as YSLEER. V dropped 2 bases and J dropped 2; count of bases not matched to a gene: 6. This CDR3 is built from 17 residues. CDR3 DNA: TGCGCCAGCAGCCAACTCAAGGGACTAGCGGGGACCTACGAGCAGTACTTC. Encoded protein: CASSQLKGLAGTYEQYF.

In the case of this clone: The identical CDR3 is also encoded by other nucleotide sequences in the sample. In DNA form, the CDR3 reads TGTGCCAGCAGTTCAGCGGGGGGCACAGATACGCAGTATTTT. It codes for CASSSAGGTDTQYF. This rearrangement joins TRBV27 to TRBJ2-3; 8 bases align to TRBD2. Per germline, CDR1 MNHEY and CDR2 SMNVEV (reference sequence). The CDR3 extends over 14 amino acids. The V and J ends lost 4 bases and 1 base, in that order; junction bases with no gene match: 1.

The V and J genes are TRBV5-1 and TRBJ2-3; D remains ambiguous. Germline lookup yields CDR1 SGHRS and CDR2 YFSETQ. The CDR3 is 15 residues long. The germline V and J ends were trimmed by 0 bases and 2 bases, with 10 bases remaining between them. The CDR3 reads CASSLGWRSTDTQYF. The CDR3 DNA sequence: TGCGCCAGCAGCTTGGGGTGGCGGTCCACAGATACGCAGTATTTT.

J is TRBJ1-2 and V is TRBV5-6; D is ambiguous. The CDR3 consists of 12 residues. Trimming cost V 4 bases and J 4 bases, with 8 bases left between them. Germline V gene lookup returns CDR1 SGHDT and CDR2 YYEEEE. CDR3 bases: TGTGCCAGCAGCCTCAAGACCTATGGCTACACCTTC. Amino acid sequence: CASSLKTYGYTF.

The genes are TRBV27 and TRBJ2-5, with 9 bases matching TRBD2. CDR1 and CDR2 from the germline V gene are MNHEY and SMNVEV (reference sequence). The CDR3 length is 13 residues. V shed 6 bases and J 5 bases; nucleotides not matched to a gene: 4. CDR3 sequence: CASRAGGWETQYF. The CDR3, as DNA: TGTGCCAGCAGAGCGGGGGGCTGGGAGACCCAGTACTTC.

The V and J genes are TRBV27 and TRBJ2-5; tentatively, D is TRBD1 (7 bases). CDR1 MNHEY and CDR2 SMNVEV come from the germline V gene (reference sequence). V was cut by 0 bases and J by 2 bases, with 16 bases left in between. The length of the CDR3 is 17 residues. CDR3 DNA sequence: TGTGCCAGCAGTTTATCGTGGGGGGACAGTCGACAAGAGACCCAGTACTTC. This codes for CASSLSWGDSRQETQYF.

This clone was found once. The chain recombines TRBV4-2 with TRBJ2-7; 8 nucleotides align to TRBD2. Unmatched junction bases numbered 7, after V lost 0 bases and J lost 0 bases. CDR3 size: 17 residues. Germline CDR1 and CDR2: LGHNA and YNFKEQ. CDR3 amino acids: CASSQELLTSGSYEQYF. The CDR3 DNA sequence: TGTGCCAGCAGCCAAGAACTGTTAACTAGCGGCTCCTACGAGCAGTACTTC.

Of note for this clone: Other DNA sequences from this sample encode an identical CDR3 as well. The chain combines TRBV7-8 with TRBJ2-3; D is ambiguous. The CDR3 length is 14 residues. The germline V and J ends were trimmed by 1 base and 0 bases, with 5 bases remaining between them. Germline V CDR1 and CDR2: SGHVS, FQNEAQ. Here the CDR3 reads CASSLGPSTDTQYF. CDR3 bases: TGTGCCAGCAGCTTAGGTCCTAGCACAGATACGCAGTATTTT.

V usage is TRBV6-1 and J usage is TRBJ2-1; TRBD2 matches 10 bases. The V segment lost 4 bases and the J segment 7 bases; nucleotides outside the gene matches: 10. The CDR3 length is 16 residues. In germline, CDR1 is MNHNS, CDR2 SASEGT. In DNA, the CDR3 is TGTGCCAGCAGTGGGACTAGCGGCCTGTCTCGTAATGAGCAGTTCTTC. This sequence encodes CASSGTSGLSRNEQFF.

This chain links TRBV11-2 with TRBJ2-1; 8 positions agree with TRBD2. V trimming: 1 base; J trimming: 8 bases; junction bases outside the gene matches: 13. This CDR3 is 17 amino acids long. Germline V gives CDR1 SGHAT, CDR2 FQNNGV. CDR3 bases: TGTGCCAGCAGCTTAGGTCCTGCGGGAGGATGGGTGGATGAGCAGTTCTTC. Translating it yields CASSLGPAGGWVDEQFF. The full variable domain, its missing parts supplied by reference TRBV11-2 and TRBJ2-1, is EAGVAQSPRYKIIEKRQSVAFWCNPISGHATLYWYQQILGQGPKLLIQFQNNGVVDDSQLPKDRFSAERLKGVDSTLKIQPAKLEDSAVYLCASSLGPAGGWVDEQFFGPGTRLTVL.

The V gene is TRBV9, the J gene TRBJ2-4; the D gene is possibly TRBD2 (6 bases). Trimming took 0 bases from V and 12 from J, leaving 10 bases between them. Germline CDR1 SGDLS, CDR2 YYNGEE. The CDR3 consists of 12 residues. This CDR3 is CASSVEGGSQYF. The CDR3 DNA reads TGTGCCAGCAGCGTAGAAGGAGGGTCTCAGTACTTC. The whole variable domain, filled in from reference TRBV9 and TRBJ2-4, reads DSGVTQTPKHLITATGQRVTLRCSPRSGDLSVYWYQQSLDQGLQFLIQYYNGEERAKGNILERFSAQQFPDLHSELNLSSLELGDSALYFCASSVEGGSQYFGAGTRLSVL.

J is TRBJ2-7 and V is TRBV9, with D perhaps TRBD2 (6 bases). CDR1 and CDR2 from the germline V gene are SGDLS and YYNGEE. Trimming stripped 0 bases from V and 7 bases from J, with 14 bases between. The CDR3 spans 14 residues. The CDR3: CASSVDGGDGEQYF. CDR3 in DNA: TGTGCCAGCAGCGTAGACGGGGGTGATGGGGAGCAGTACTTC.